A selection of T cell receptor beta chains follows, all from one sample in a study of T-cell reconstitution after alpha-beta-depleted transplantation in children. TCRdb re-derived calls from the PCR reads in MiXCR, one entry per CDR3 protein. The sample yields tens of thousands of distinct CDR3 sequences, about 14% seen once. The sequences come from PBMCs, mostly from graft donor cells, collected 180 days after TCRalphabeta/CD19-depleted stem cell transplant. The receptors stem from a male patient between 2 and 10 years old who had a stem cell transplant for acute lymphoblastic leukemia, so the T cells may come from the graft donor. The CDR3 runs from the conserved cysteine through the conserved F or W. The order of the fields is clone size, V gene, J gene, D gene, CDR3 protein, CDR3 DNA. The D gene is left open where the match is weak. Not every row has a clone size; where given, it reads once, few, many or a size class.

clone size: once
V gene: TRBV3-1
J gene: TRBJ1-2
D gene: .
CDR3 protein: CASSQFWGTEGYTF
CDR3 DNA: TGTGCCAGCAGCCAATTTTGGGGAACGGAAGGCTACACCTTC

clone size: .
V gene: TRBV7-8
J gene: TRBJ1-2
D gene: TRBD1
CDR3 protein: CASSLVRRSGDRGRHGYTF
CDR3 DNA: TGTGCCAGCAGCTTAGTGAGGCGAAGTGGGGACAGGGGTCGCCATGGCTACACCTTC

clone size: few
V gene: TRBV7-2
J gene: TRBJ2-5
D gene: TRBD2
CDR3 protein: CASSSGGGGFKTQYF
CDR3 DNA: TGTGCCAGCAGTTCGGGAGGCGGGGGGTTTAAGACCCAGTACTTC

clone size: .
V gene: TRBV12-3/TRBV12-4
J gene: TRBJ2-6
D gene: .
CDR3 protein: CASRTNGDQSSGANVLTF
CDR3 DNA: TGTGCCAGCAGGACAAACGGGGATCAGAGCTCTGGGGCCAACGTCCTGACTTTC

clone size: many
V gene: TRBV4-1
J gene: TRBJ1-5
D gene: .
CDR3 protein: CASSQDAGQNHNQPQHF
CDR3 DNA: TGCGCCAGCAGCCAAGATGCGGGACAAAATCACAATCAGCCCCAGCATTTT

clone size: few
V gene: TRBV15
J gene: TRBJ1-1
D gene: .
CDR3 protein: CATSEFRGGLGRNTEAFF
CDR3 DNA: TGTGCCACCAGCGAATTTCGCGGGGGTCTAGGGCGGAACACTGAAGCTTTCTTT

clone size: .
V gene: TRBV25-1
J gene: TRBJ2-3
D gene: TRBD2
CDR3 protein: CASSLGGGRTDTQYF
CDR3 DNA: TGTGCCAGCAGTTTGGGCGGGGGGCGTACAGATACGCAGTATTTT

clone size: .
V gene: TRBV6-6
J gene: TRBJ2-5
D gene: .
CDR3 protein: CASSGEQPETQYF
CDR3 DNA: TGTGCCAGCAGCGGGGAGCAACCAGAGACCCAGTACTTC

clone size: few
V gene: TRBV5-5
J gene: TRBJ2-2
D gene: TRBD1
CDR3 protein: CASSWTGAMNTGELFF
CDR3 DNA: TGTGCCAGCAGCTGGACAGGGGCCATGAACACCGGGGAGCTGTTTTTT

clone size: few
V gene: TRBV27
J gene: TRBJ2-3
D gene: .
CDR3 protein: CASSLSTLMGSADTQYF
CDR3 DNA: TGTGCCAGCAGTCTATCGACCTTGATGGGTAGCGCAGATACGCAGTATTTT

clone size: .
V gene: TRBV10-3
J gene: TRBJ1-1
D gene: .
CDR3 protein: CAISELQGIRNTEAFF
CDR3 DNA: TGTGCCATCAGTGAGTTACAGGGTATCAGGAACACTGAAGCTTTCTTT

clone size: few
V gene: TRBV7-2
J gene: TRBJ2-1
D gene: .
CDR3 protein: CASSRDGVGRFF
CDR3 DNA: TGTGCCAGCAGCAGGGACGGGGTGGGGCGGTTCTTC

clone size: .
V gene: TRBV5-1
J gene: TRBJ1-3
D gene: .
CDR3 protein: CASSTAGEGIERTIYF
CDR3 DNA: TGCGCCAGCAGTACCGCGGGAGAGGGAATAGAACGCACCATATATTTT

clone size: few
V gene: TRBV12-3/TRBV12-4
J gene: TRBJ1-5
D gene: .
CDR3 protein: CASSFGQGGQHF
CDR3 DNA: TGTGCCAGCAGTTTTGGGCAGGGCGGCCAGCATTTT

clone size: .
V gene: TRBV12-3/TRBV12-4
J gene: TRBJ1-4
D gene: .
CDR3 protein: CASSPFSGIPATNEKLFF
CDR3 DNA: TGTGCCAGCAGTCCGTTCTCAGGGATACCGGCAACTAATGAAAAACTGTTTTTT

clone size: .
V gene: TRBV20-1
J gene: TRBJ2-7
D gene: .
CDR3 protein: CSARGPHRPFSYEQYF
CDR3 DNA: TGCAGTGCTAGAGGACCTCACCGACCTTTTTCCTACGAGCAGTACTTC

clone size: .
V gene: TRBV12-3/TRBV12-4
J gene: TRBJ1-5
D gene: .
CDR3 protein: CASSPETGANQPQHF
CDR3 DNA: TGTGCCAGCAGTCCAGAGACAGGAGCCAATCAGCCCCAGCATTTT

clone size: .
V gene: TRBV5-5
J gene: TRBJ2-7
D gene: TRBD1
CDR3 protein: CASSSGGRDRGYEQYF
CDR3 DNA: TGTGCCAGCAGCTCCGGGGGCCGGGACAGGGGCTACGAGCAGTACTTC

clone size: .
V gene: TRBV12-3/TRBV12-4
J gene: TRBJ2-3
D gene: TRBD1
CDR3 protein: CASRPDRGRDTQYF
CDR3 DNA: TGTGCCAGCAGGCCGGACAGGGGCCGAGATACGCAGTATTTT

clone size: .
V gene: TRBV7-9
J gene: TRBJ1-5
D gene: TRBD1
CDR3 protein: CASSAGQGPQHF
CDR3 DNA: TGTGCCAGCAGCGCCGGACAGGGGCCCCAGCATTTT

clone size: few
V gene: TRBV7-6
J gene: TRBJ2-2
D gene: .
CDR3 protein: CASSSRDGNGELFF
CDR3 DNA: TGTGCCAGCAGTTCCCGGGACGGCAACGGGGAGCTGTTTTTT

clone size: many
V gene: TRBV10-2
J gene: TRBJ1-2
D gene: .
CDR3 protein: CASSPRAGIYGYTF
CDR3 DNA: TGCGCCAGCTCACCCCGGGCGGGAATCTATGGCTACACCTTC

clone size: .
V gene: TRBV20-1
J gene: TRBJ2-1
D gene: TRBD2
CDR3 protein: CSARDSGGSSYNEQFF
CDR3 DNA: TGCAGTGCTAGGGATAGCGGGGGGAGCTCCTACAATGAGCAGTTCTTC

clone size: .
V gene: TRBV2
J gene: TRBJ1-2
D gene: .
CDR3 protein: CASTPETGNYGYTF
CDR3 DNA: TGTGCCAGCACCCCAGAGACAGGAAACTATGGCTACACCTTC